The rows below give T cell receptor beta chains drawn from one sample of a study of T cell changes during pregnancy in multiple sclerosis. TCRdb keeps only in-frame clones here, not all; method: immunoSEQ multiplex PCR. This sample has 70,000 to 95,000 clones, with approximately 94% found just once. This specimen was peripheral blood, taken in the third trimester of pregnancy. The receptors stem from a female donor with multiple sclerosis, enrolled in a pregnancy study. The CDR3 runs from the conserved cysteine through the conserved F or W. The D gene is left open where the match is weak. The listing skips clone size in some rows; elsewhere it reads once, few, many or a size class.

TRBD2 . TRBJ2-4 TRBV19 TGTGCCAGTAGTATGTTAGCGGGTCCAAACATTCAGTACTTC CASSMLAGPNIQYF
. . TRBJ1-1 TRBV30 TGTGCCTGGAGTGTATTCCCCCCCTTCGACACTGAAGCTTTCTTT CAWSVFPPFDTEAFF
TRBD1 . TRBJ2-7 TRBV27 TGTGCCAGCAGTCCTCGGGCAGGGGGCTACGAGCAGTACTTC CASSPRAGGYEQYF
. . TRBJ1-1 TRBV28 TGTGCCAGCAGAGAAGGGGGCACTGAAGCTTTCTTT CASREGGTEAFF
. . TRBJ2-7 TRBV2 TGTGCCAGCAGCCCGGACTTGGGCGTCTACGAGCAGTACTTC CASSPDLGVYEQYF
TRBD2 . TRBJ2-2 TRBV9 TGTGCCAGCAGCGTAACGGGAGGACTAACCGGGGAGCTGTTTTTT CASSVTGGLTGELFF
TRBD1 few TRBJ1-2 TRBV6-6 TGTGCCAGCAGTTACGGGACAGCTGACTATGGCTACACCTTC CASSYGTADYGYTF
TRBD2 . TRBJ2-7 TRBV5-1 TGCGCCAGCAGCCTTAGGACTATCGATCTCCTAAGCGGGATCAGCTCCTACGAGCAGTACTTC CASSLRTIDLLSGISSYEQYF
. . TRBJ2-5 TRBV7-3 TGTGCCAGCAGCCTGTCGTACCAAGAGACCCAGTACTTC CASSLSYQETQYF
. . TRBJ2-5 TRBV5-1 TGCGCCAGCAGCTTGGAGTCAGGGAAGAAGACCCAGTACTTC CASSLESGKKTQYF
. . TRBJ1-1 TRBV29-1 TGCAGCGTTGAAGACCCCCTGGACAGCTTGAACACTGAAGCTTTCTTT CSVEDPLDSLNTEAFF
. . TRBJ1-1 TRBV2 TGTGCCAGCAGTACCAGACAGTTTGAAGCTTTCTTT CASSTRQFEAFF
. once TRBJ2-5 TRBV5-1 TGCGCCAGCAGCTTGGAAGGGGCCCTAATCCAAGAGACCCAGTACTTC CASSLEGALIQETQYF
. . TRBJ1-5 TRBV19 TGTGCCAGTAGTATTTTAGGGGGGGTCAATCAGCCCCAGCATTTT CASSILGGVNQPQHF
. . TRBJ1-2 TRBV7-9 TGTGCCAGCAGCTTAGTCATAGGAACAGGGAAATACTATGGCTACACCTTC CASSLVIGTGKYYGYTF
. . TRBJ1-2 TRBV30 TGTGCCTGGAGTGTACTCACAGGCTATGGCTACACCTTC CAWSVLTGYGYTF
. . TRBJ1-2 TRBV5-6 TGTGCCAGCAGCTTGGCCAGGCTTACCCAAGTGGTTAACTATGGCTACACCTTC CASSLARLTQVVNYGYTF
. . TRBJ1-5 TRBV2 TGTGCCAGCAGTGACCATACCACAGGAAGCAATCAGCCCCAGCATTTT CASSDHTTGSNQPQHF
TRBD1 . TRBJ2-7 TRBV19 TGTGCCAGTAATCAATCCGGGGGACAGGGGGCTAAACACTTC CASNQSGGQGAKHF
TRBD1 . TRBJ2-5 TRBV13 TGTGCCAGCAGCTTAGAAGGGACAGGAGAAGAGACCCAGTACTTC CASSLEGTGEETQYF
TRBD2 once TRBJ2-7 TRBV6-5 TGTGCCAGCAGTTACGGGACTAACCCTTCCGAGCAGTACTTC CASSYGTNPSEQYF
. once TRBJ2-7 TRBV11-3 TGTGCCAGCAGTTTTAAATACGGGTGGGAGCAGTACTTC CASSFKYGWEQYF
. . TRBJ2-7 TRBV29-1 TGCAGCGTTCTACAGGGAAGGTACGAGCAGTACTTC CSVLQGRYEQYF
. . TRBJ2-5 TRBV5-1 TGCGCCAGCAGCTTCAGTGCGGGTCAAGAGACCCAGTACTTC CASSFSAGQETQYF
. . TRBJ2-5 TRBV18 TGTGCCAGCTCACCACCGTCGGAAGAGACCCAGTACTTC CASSPPSEETQYF
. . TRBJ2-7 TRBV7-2 TGTGCCAGCGGGGGGAGGGGGACATCCTACGAGCAGTACTTC CASGGRGTSYEQYF
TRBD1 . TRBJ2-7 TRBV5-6 TGTGCCAGCTCAGAACAGGGGGTGTCCTACGAGCAGTACTTC CASSEQGVSYEQYF
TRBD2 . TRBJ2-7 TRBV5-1 TGCGCCAGCAGCCCAGGGACTAGCGCGAACTACGAGCAGTACTTC CASSPGTSANYEQYF
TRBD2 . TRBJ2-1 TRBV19 TGTGCCAGTAGTATAGCGGGACTAGCGGGAGTCGATGAGCAGTTCTTC CASSIAGLAGVDEQFF
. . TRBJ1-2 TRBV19 TGTGCCAGTAGCATCGGTTCGAACTATGGCTACACCTTC CASSIGSNYGYTF
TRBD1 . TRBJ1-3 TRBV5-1 TGCGCCAGCAGCGCCGGGACAGGGGATGTCAACACCATATATTTT CASSAGTGDVNTIYF
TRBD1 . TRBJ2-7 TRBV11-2 TGTGCCAGCAGCCTCAGCAGGGGGTGGGCCTACGAGCAGTACTTC CASSLSRGWAYEQYF
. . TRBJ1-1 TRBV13 TGTGCCAGCAGCGACGGGGGTTCTGAAGCTTTCTTT CASSDGGSEAFF
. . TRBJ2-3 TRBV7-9 TGTGCCAGCAGCTTAACAGGGTTAACGAACACAGATACGCAGTATTTT CASSLTGLTNTDTQYF
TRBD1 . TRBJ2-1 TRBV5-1 TGCGCCAGCAGCCTCTGGGACAGGGGAAATGAGCAGTTCTTC CASSLWDRGNEQFF
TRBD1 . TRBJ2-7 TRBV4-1 TGCGCCAGCAGCTCCGGGACAGGGCGGTTCGAGCAGTACTTC CASSSGTGRFEQYF
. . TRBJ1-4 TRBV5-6 TGTGCCAGCAGCCCTGGCCCGCGGATTCGCGGTGAAAAACTGTTTTTT CASSPGPRIRGEKLFF
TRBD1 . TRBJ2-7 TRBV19 TGTGCCAGCTCCACTGGGGGACAGGGTTTCGAGCAGTACTTC CASSTGGQGFEQYF
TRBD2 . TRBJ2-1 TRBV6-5 TGTGCCACTTTAGCGGGAGTGGGCAATGAGCAGTTCTTC CATLAGVGNEQFF